Listed below are T cell receptor beta chains from one sample, sequenced in a study of T cell responses to AZD1222 COVID-19 vaccine. Sequenced by immunoSEQ multiplex PCR; TCRdb stores in-frame clones only, minus some. The sample has around 130,000 clones, approximately 83% seen once. The input for sequencing was peripheral blood, taken on day 0 of AZD1222 vaccination. The source is an adult in good health. CDR3s include the opening cysteine and the closing phenylalanine or tryptophan. Fields, in order: J gene, D gene, V gene, clone size, CDR3 protein, CDR3 DNA. The D gene is left open where the match is weak. The listing skips clone size in some rows; elsewhere it reads once, few, many or a size class.

J gene: TRBJ1-1; D gene: TRBD1; V gene: TRBV29-1; clone size: -; CDR3 protein: CSAQTGANTEAFF; CDR3 DNA: TGCAGCGCCCAGACAGGGGCGAACACTGAAGCTTTCTTT
J gene: TRBJ2-1; D gene: -; V gene: TRBV7-9; clone size: -; CDR3 protein: CASSLAPPLNEQFF; CDR3 DNA: TGTGCCAGCAGCCTGGCCCCTCCTTTGAATGAGCAGTTCTTC
J gene: TRBJ2-3; D gene: TRBD2; V gene: TRBV7-3; clone size: once; CDR3 protein: CASSLSGLAGTDTQYF; CDR3 DNA: TGTGCCAGCAGCTTATCTGGACTAGCGGGCACAGATACGCAGTATTTT
J gene: TRBJ1-5; D gene: -; V gene: TRBV24-1; clone size: few; CDR3 protein: CATSDYTAGPNQPQHF; CDR3 DNA: TGTGCCACCAGTGACTACACCGCAGGGCCCAATCAGCCCCAGCATTTT
J gene: TRBJ1-5; D gene: -; V gene: TRBV19; clone size: -; CDR3 protein: CASTFRSNQPQHF; CDR3 DNA: TGTGCCAGTACTTTCAGGAGCAATCAGCCCCAGCATTTT
J gene: TRBJ2-3; D gene: TRBD2; V gene: TRBV4-3; clone size: many; CDR3 protein: CASSQGSSGGRDTQYF; CDR3 DNA: TGCGCCAGCAGCCAAGGATCTAGCGGGGGACGAGATACGCAGTATTTT
J gene: TRBJ1-1; D gene: -; V gene: TRBV10-3; clone size: -; CDR3 protein: CAISRDGNTEAFF; CDR3 DNA: TGTGCCATCAGCCGGGACGGGAACACTGAAGCTTTCTTT
J gene: TRBJ1-1; D gene: TRBD1; V gene: TRBV7-9; clone size: -; CDR3 protein: CAIGQGMNTEAFF; CDR3 DNA: TGTGCCATCGGACAGGGGATGAACACTGAAGCTTTCTTT
J gene: TRBJ1-1; D gene: TRBD1; V gene: TRBV19; clone size: -; CDR3 protein: CASMTGGRDTEAFF; CDR3 DNA: TGTGCCAGTATGACAGGGGGCAGGGACACTGAAGCTTTCTTT
J gene: TRBJ2-2; D gene: -; V gene: TRBV6-2/TRBV6-3; clone size: -; CDR3 protein: CASSARQDGELFF; CDR3 DNA: TGTGCCAGCAGTGCACGACAGGACGGGGAGCTGTTTTTT
J gene: TRBJ2-7; D gene: -; V gene: TRBV19; clone size: -; CDR3 protein: CASSDHRRNEQYF; CDR3 DNA: TGTGCCAGTTCGGACCACAGACGGAACGAGCAGTACTTC